What follows are 11 T cell receptor beta chains derived from one specimen sequenced in a study of cytomegalovirus exposure and HLA in healthy donors. Clones were sequenced by immunoSEQ multiplex PCR, and TCRdb holds only the in-frame ones, with some missing. The sample contains 150,000 to 200,000 clones, 85% to 90% of which appear only once. Input material: PBMCs. The source of these receptors is a woman aged 25 to 45 in good health and CMV-seronegative.

This rearrangement joins TRBV6-5 to TRBJ1-5, with a weak D call TRBD1 (6 bases). Trimming removed 6 bases from V and 3 bases from J, with 12 bases in between. This CDR3 has 14 amino acids. The V gene's germline CDR1 is MNHEY and CDR2 SVGAGI. The CDR3 loop reads CASSDRTVNQPQHF. The DNA of the CDR3 is TGTGCCAGCAGCGATAGGACAGTCAATCAGCCCCAGCATTTT.

V and J are TRBV5-4 and TRBJ2-1; 9 nucleotides line up with TRBD2. With 0 bases clipped from V and 3 bases from J, the junction kept 1 base outside the gene matches. Germline assignment: CDR1 SGHNT and CDR2 YYREEE (reference sequence). This CDR3 is 15 amino acids long. In nucleotides, the CDR3 is TGTGCCAGCAGCTTGGTGACTAGCGGCTACAATGAGCAGTTCTTC. Its protein product is CASSLVTSGYNEQFF.

This chain uses TRBV14 with TRBJ2-7; 9 bases align to TRBD2. Looked up from germline, CDR1 is SGHDN and CDR2 is FVKESK. This CDR3 contains 16 residues. V dropped 3 bases and J dropped 5; count of bases not matched to a gene: 11. Here the CDR3 reads CASSHAYSGSTDEQYF. Here the CDR3 DNA reads TGTGCCAGCAGCCATGCATATAGCGGGAGTACCGACGAGCAGTACTTC.

V gene TRBV6-5 combines with J gene TRBJ2-2, with D perhaps matching TRBD1 (6 bases). The CDR3 runs to 16 residues. V was pared by 4 bases and J by 3 bases, with 15 bases between. Germline V gives CDR1 MNHEY, CDR2 SVGAGI. The CDR3 bases are TGTGCCAGCAGTTCTCCCCAGGCAGGGGACACCGGGGAGCTGTTTTTT. The encoded protein is CASSSPQAGDTGELFF.

The V and J genes are TRBV6-6 and TRBJ2-1; 7 bases fit TRBD1. CDR1 is MNHNY and CDR2 is SVGAGI in the germline V gene (reference sequence). The CDR3 totals 12 residues. Germline trimming cut 6 bases from V and 4 bases from J; bases unmatched to any gene: 0. As DNA, the CDR3 is TGTGCCAGCAGGGGACAGTACAATGAGCAGTTCTTC. Protein sequence: CASRGQYNEQFF.

The CDR3 bases are TGTGCCAGCAGTCCAAGAAATCTCAATGAGCAGTTCTTC. It is translated as CASSPRNLNEQFF. V usage is TRBV6-5 and J usage is TRBJ2-1; D gene unclear. Germline lookup yields CDR1 MNHEY and CDR2 SVGAGI. This CDR3 spans 13 amino acids. V was pared by 5 bases and J by 6 bases, with 11 bases between.

This chain links TRBV7-8 with TRBJ2-5; 9 bases match TRBD1. The V segment lost 4 bases and the J segment 5 bases; nucleotides outside the gene matches: 8. Per the germline V gene, CDR1 is SGHVS and CDR2 is FQNEAQ. This CDR3 contains 15 residues. The CDR3 spells CASSSQQGAGETQYF. The CDR3, as DNA: TGTGCCAGCAGCTCACAACAGGGGGCAGGGGAGACCCAGTACTTC.

The V call is TRBV15, the J call TRBJ2-7, with 9 nucleotides matching TRBD1. Looked up from germline, CDR1 is LNHNV and CDR2 is YYDKDF (reference sequence). V trimming: 5 bases; J trimming: 4 bases; junction bases outside the gene matches: 6. The CDR3 covers 14 residues. This chain's CDR3 is CATSAGTGTYEQYF. CDR3 nucleotides: TGTGCCACCAGCGCCGGGACAGGGACTTACGAGCAGTACTTC.

The V call is TRBV7-9, the J call TRBJ2-3, with 9 nucleotides matching TRBD2. With V trimmed by 5 bases and J by 14 bases, 17 bases remained unmatched. The CDR3 has 15 amino acids. Germline CDR1 SEHNR, CDR2 FQNEAQ (reference sequence). The CDR3 sequence is CASSHTRGLAQNSYF. The CDR3 bases are TGTGCCAGCAGCCACACGAGAGGACTAGCGCAGAATTCGTATTTT.

V and J are TRBV11-3 and TRBJ2-1; possibly TRBD1 for D (5 bases). V was clipped by 0 bases and J by 4 bases, with 10 bases between them. The CDR3 contains 15 residues. CDR1 and CDR2 (germline): SGHNT, YENEEA. The DNA for the CDR3 is TGTGCCAGCAGCTTAGATCGGCAGGGATACAATGAGCAGTTCTTC. This gives the protein CASSLDRQGYNEQFF.

This chain joins TRBV7-2 and TRBJ2-2, with a tentative D call TRBD2 (5 bases). CDR1 is SGHTA, CDR2 FQGNSA, per germline. V lost 6 bases to trimming and J lost 3 bases, with 11 bases between them. The CDR3 is 14 amino acids. CDR3 nucleotides: TGTGCCAGCAGGGAAGCGGTCGACACCGGGGAGCTGTTTTTT. Translated: CASREAVDTGELFF. The variable domain in full, completed from reference TRBV7-2 and TRBJ2-2, reads GAGVSQSPSNKVTEKGKDVELRCDPISGHTALYWYRQSLGQGLEFLIYFQGNSAPDKSGLPSDRFSAERTGGSVSTLTIQRTQQEDSAVYLCASREAVDTGELFFGEGSRLTVL.